These 17 T cell receptor beta chains were sequenced from one sample in a study of technical replicates of blood from a handful of donors. Some clones are missing from TCRdb's copy, which holds only in-frame ones; the method was immunoSEQ multiplex PCR. This sample carries 67,000 or so clones, 95% to 96% of them seen once, and the ten largest clones take roughly 0.24%. The specimen was T cells isolated from PBMCs. Receptors originate from a human donor in good health.

V gene TRBV6-5 combines with J gene TRBJ2-7; D not resolved. The germline CDR1 and CDR2 sequences are MNHEY and SVGAGI. V dropped 7 bases and J dropped 1 base, with 14 bases sitting between them. This CDR3 has 14 amino acids. This CDR3 reads CASKPTRMSYEQYF. The CDR3 region has the DNA TGTGCCAGCAAGCCCACGCGGATGTCCTACGAGCAGTACTTC.

This sequence joins TRBV5-5 and TRBJ2-1, with 7 bases that match TRBD1. V was clipped by 7 bases and J by 0 bases; unmatched bases: 7. Germline V gene lookup returns CDR1 SGHKS and CDR2 YYEKEE (reference sequence). The CDR3 extends over 15 amino acids. CDR3 sequence: CASLETGSSYNEQFF. As DNA, the CDR3 is TGTGCCAGCTTGGAGACAGGGAGCTCCTACAATGAGCAGTTCTTC.

CDR3 loop: CASSDILRQYF. The CDR3 DNA follows: TGTGCCAGCAGTGACATCCTCAGGCAGTACTTC. The rearrangement uses TRBV25-1 and TRBJ2-7; no clear D gene. The CDR3 is 11 amino acids. Germline V gene lookup returns CDR1 MGHDK and CDR2 SYGVNS. V lost 3 bases to trimming and J lost 9 bases, with 9 bases between them.

The V gene is TRBV7-9, the J gene TRBJ2-7; the match to TRBD2 covers 8 bases. Trimming at V came to 1 base and at J to 5 bases, leaving 4 bases not matched to a gene. CDR1 is SEHNR and CDR2 is FQNEAQ in the germline V gene (reference sequence). The CDR3 has 14 residues. CDR3 region: CASSLGLAPDEQYF. CDR3 nucleotide sequence: TGTGCCAGCAGCTTAGGACTAGCGCCAGACGAGCAGTACTTC.

The chain couples TRBV27 to TRBJ1-2; a possible D gene is TRBD1 (6 bases). This CDR3 region has 13 residues. Germline V gene lookup returns CDR1 MNHEY and CDR2 SMNVEV (reference sequence). V lost 2 bases to trimming and J lost 5 bases, with 9 bases between them. CDR3 bases: TGTGCCAGCAGTTTAAGGGGGAAGTATGGCTACACCTTC. Amino acid sequence: CASSLRGKYGYTF.

The chain couples TRBV7-6 to TRBJ2-2, with 8 bases lining up with TRBD1. V lost 4 bases and J lost 2; bases outside the gene matches: 9. Germline-derived CDR1 and CDR2 are SGHVS and FNYEAQ. The CDR3 is made up of 17 amino acids. The DNA of the CDR3 is TGTGCCAGCAGCTACAGGGGGAAATATTTAAACACCGGGGAGCTGTTTTTT. Translating it yields CASSYRGKYLNTGELFF.

This sequence joins TRBV14 and TRBJ1-2; D might be TRBD1 (5 bases). The V and J ends lost 4 bases and 4 bases respectively, with 10 bases between them. The V gene's germline CDR1 is SGHDN and CDR2 FVKESK. The CDR3 runs 13 residues. The CDR3 coding sequence is TGTGCCAGCAGCCCAGGGAGGGCCTATGGCTACACCTTC. Protein product: CASSPGRAYGYTF.

CDR3 sequence: CASSLGVAIATMDEKLFF. The CDR3 nucleotides read TGCGCCAGCAGCTTGGGGGTTGCCATAGCAACTATGGATGAAAAACTGTTTTTT. V and J are TRBV5-1 and TRBJ1-4, with D hard to call. Trimming cost V 0 bases and J 6 bases, with 21 bases left between them. Germline V gene sequence: CDR1 SGHRS, CDR2 YFSETQ. This CDR3 is 18 amino acids long. The whole variable domain, filled in from reference TRBV5-1 and TRBJ1-4, reads KAGVTQTPRYLIKTRGQQVTLSCSPISGHRSVSWYQQTPGQGLQFLFEYFSETQRNKGNFPGRFSGRQFSNSRSEMNVSTLELGDSALYLCASSLGVAIATMDEKLFFGSGTQLSVL.

The rearrangement uses TRBV7-2 and TRBJ2-1; 7 nucleotides align to TRBD1. This CDR3 has 13 residues. The germline V gene encodes CDR1 SGHTA and CDR2 FQGNSA. V lost 3 bases and J lost 6; bases outside the gene matches: 2. CDR3 loop: CASSFYRGNEQFF. CDR3 nucleotides: TGTGCCAGCAGCTTCTACAGGGGCAATGAGCAGTTCTTC.

This sequence joins TRBV27 and TRBJ2-1; D might be TRBD2 (6 bases). V was cut by 10 bases and J by 7 bases, with 20 bases left in between. The length of the CDR3 is 14 residues. Germline CDR1 and CDR2: MNHEY and SMNVEV (reference sequence). The CDR3 region is CATRTFLSGNEQFF. CDR3 coding DNA: TGTGCCACCAGGACATTCCTAAGCGGGAATGAGCAGTTCTTC.

J is TRBJ1-2 and V is TRBV14; tentatively, D is TRBD1 (6 bases). Germline V gene lookup returns CDR1 SGHDN and CDR2 FVKESK. The length of the CDR3 is 13 residues. Trimming took off 2 bases at V and 5 bases at J, with 9 bases between the two ends. In nucleotides, the CDR3 is TGTGCCAGCAGCCAATCACAGGGTTATGGCTACACCTTC. This translates into CASSQSQGYGYTF.

J is TRBJ2-1 and V is TRBV29-1, with 9 bases fitting TRBD2. The CDR3 length is 13 residues. Trimming removed 3 bases from V and 6 bases from J; junction bases left unmatched: 3. Germline values: CDR1 SQVTM, CDR2 ANQGSEA. The CDR3 DNA reads as TGCAGCGTTGATCTAGCGGGATCCAATGAGCAGTTCTTC. Its translation is CSVDLAGSNEQFF.

The rearrangement uses TRBV5-6 and TRBJ1-2, with D possibly being TRBD1 (6 bases). Trimming cost V 4 bases and J 5 bases, with 18 bases left between them. The CDR3 runs to 15 residues. The germline V gene encodes CDR1 SGHDT and CDR2 YYEEEE. CDR3 sequence: CASSPTGQTRYGYTF. Here the CDR3 DNA reads TGTGCCAGCAGCCCGACCGGACAGACTCGTTATGGCTACACCTTC.

V is TRBV7-6 and J is TRBJ2-7, with TRBD1 matching over 7 bases. V lost 5 bases, J lost 0 bases, and 10 bases stayed unmatched. Germline assignment: CDR1 SGHVS and CDR2 FNYEAQ. The length of the CDR3 is 16 residues. The CDR3 is CASSPSRDSDSYEQYF. CDR3 DNA: TGTGCCAGCAGCCCGTCCCGGGACAGTGACTCCTACGAGCAGTACTTC. Filled out from reference TRBV7-6 and TRBJ2-7, the complete variable domain reads GAGVSQSPRYKVTKRGQDVALRCDPISGHVSLYWYRQALGQGPEFLTYFNYEAQQDKSGLPNDRFSAERPEGSISTLTIQRTEQRDSAMYRCASSPSRDSDSYEQYFGPGTRLTVT.

The V call is TRBV28, the J call TRBJ2-7, with unresolved D. Germline V CDR1 and CDR2: MDHEN, SYDVKM. Between the trimmed V and J ends, which lost 7 bases and 3 bases, there was a span of 13 bases. There are 13 residues in the CDR3. The CDR3 loop is CASTPGILYEQYF. As DNA, the CDR3 is TGTGCCAGCACTCCCGGTATTCTCTACGAGCAGTACTTC.

This clone was seen only once. The chain is built from TRBV9 and TRBJ2-2; D may be TRBD1 (5 bases). Germline CDR1 and CDR2: SGDLS and YYNGEE. CDR3 size: 17 residues. V lost 3 bases, J lost 4 bases, and 19 bases lay in between. CDR3 sequence: CASSGSSLGVRTGELFF. CDR3 DNA sequence: TGTGCCAGCAGCGGGAGCAGTCTAGGGGTTCGCACCGGGGAGCTGTTTTTT.

The chain uses TRBV2 and TRBJ2-1, with D tentatively TRBD2 (6 bases). The CDR3 runs to 13 residues. V was shortened by 10 bases and J by 7 bases, with 17 bases between the two germline ends. CDR1 and CDR2 from the germline V gene are SNHLY and FYNNEI. The CDR3 loop is CATQDGGRNEQFF. The CDR3 DNA reads TGTGCCACCCAAGACGGGGGACGTAATGAGCAGTTCTTC.